These 31 T cell receptor beta chains share one sample of origin, sequenced in a study of T-cell memory formation after mild COVID-19. MiXCR, applied by TCRdb to the 5' RACE reads, yields one record per CDR3 protein. The sample lists 120,000 or so distinct CDR3 sequences, roughly 15% occurring once. The sequencing sample was made of PBMCs or a T cell subset sorted from them (not recorded which). The source is an adult woman who had mild COVID-19 (a few samples of this study predate the infection). Cell type and time point are not known.

This clonotype showed up many times. The chain couples TRBV5-1 to TRBJ2-7; 8 positions match TRBD1. Germline V CDR1 and CDR2: SGHRS, YFSETQ. V lost 4 bases, J lost 2 bases, and 5 bases stayed unmatched. The CDR3 contains 14 residues. This chain's CDR3 is CASSPRTGTYEQYF. The DNA for the CDR3 is TGCGCCAGCAGCCCACGGACAGGGACCTACGAGCAGTACTTC. Filled out from reference TRBV5-1 and TRBJ2-7, the complete variable domain reads KAGVTQTPRYLIKTRGQQVTLSCSPISGHRSVSWYQQTPGQGLQFLFEYFSETQRNKGNFPGRFSGRQFSNSRSEMNVSTLELGDSALYLCASSPRTGTYEQYFGPGTRLTVT.

This clonotype showed up just a few times. The chain uses TRBV7-2 and TRBJ2-7; D uncertain. Trimming stripped 5 bases from V and 5 bases from J, with 22 bases between. Germline V gene sequence: CDR1 SGHTA, CDR2 FQGNSA. CDR3 length: 16 amino acids. This chain's CDR3 is CASSPRPRSYPHEQYF. CDR3 nucleotide sequence: TGTGCCAGCAGCCCCAGGCCTCGCTCCTACCCTCACGAGCAGTACTTC.

The CDR3 loop reads CASSSRTWADGNTIYF. The CDR3 DNA is TGTGCCAGCAGCTCACGGACATGGGCAGATGGAAACACCATATATTTT. V is TRBV9 and J is TRBJ1-3, with D possibly TRBD1 on 5 matching bases. The CDR3 totals 16 residues. Trimming pared 4 bases from V and 3 bases from J, leaving 17 bases between. The V gene's germline CDR1 is SGDLS and CDR2 YYNGEE. Looking up the rest from reference TRBV9 and TRBJ1-3 gives the full variable domain: DSGVTQTPKHLITATGQRVTLRCSPRSGDLSVYWYQQSLDQGLQFLIQYYNGEERAKGNILERFSAQQFPDLHSELNLSSLELGDSALYFCASSSRTWADGNTIYFGEGSWLTVV.

The genes are TRBV7-2 and TRBJ2-7, with D possibly matching TRBD2 (5 bases). V lost 5 bases and J 0 bases, leaving 11 bases between the germline ends. The CDR3 covers 14 residues. The germline gives CDR1 SGHTA, CDR2 FQGNSA. DNA for the CDR3: TGTGCCAGCAGCCCCTGGACTGCCTCCTACGAGCAGTACTTC. Its translation: CASSPWTASYEQYF.

This clonotype occurred many times. V is TRBV7-6 and J is TRBJ2-2; the match to TRBD2 covers 11 bases. V was pared by 5 bases and J by 2 bases, with 10 bases of the junction left unmatched. The CDR3 spans 18 residues. CDR1 and CDR2 from the germline V gene are SGHVS and FNYEAQ. The CDR3 nucleotides read TGTGCCAGCAGCCTCCGACTAGCGGGACCCCGCAACACCGGGGAGCTGTTTTTT. Translation: CASSLRLAGPRNTGELFF.

This rearrangement joins TRBV12-3 or TRBV12-4 to TRBJ2-7; TRBD2 matches at 9 bases. V shed 4 bases, J shed 2 bases, and the junction held 9 bases outside the gene matches. This CDR3 is 16 amino acids long. Here the CDR3 DNA reads TGTGCCAGCAGTTCTCAAAAGCGGGGGGCTCCCTACGAGCAGTACTTC. Translating gives CASSSQKRGAPYEQYF.

This clonotype showed up just a few times. The chain carries TRBV5-1 and TRBJ1-1; a possible D gene is TRBD1 (5 bases). The CDR3 sequence is 13 residues long. CDR1 SGHRS and CDR2 YFSETQ come from the germline V gene. Trimming left V 4 bases short and J 5 bases short, with 12 bases between. The DNA of the CDR3 is TGCGCCAGCAGCGGAAGGACAATAACTGAAGCTTTCTTT. It translates to CASSGRTITEAFF.

This clonotype was observed at least ten times. CDR3 DNA: TGTGCCAGCAAGCTTCCGCTCAGCACAGATACGCAGTATTTT. Translation: CASKLPLSTDTQYF. The chain joins TRBV28 to TRBJ2-3; D is unresolved. The CDR3 spans 14 residues. The germline V gene has CDR1 MDHEN and CDR2 SYDVKM. V lost 7 bases to trimming and J lost 0 bases, with 11 bases between them.

There are a few counts of this clonotype. The rearrangement links TRBV4-1 to TRBJ2-7, with TRBD1 identical over 7 bases. This CDR3 is built from 13 residues. Germline CDR1 and CDR2: MGHRA and YSYEKL. The junction had 6 bases not matched to a gene; V was cut back by 5 bases and J by 5 bases. The CDR3 region is CASSKQGTHEQYF. In DNA form, the CDR3 reads TGCGCCAGCAGCAAACAGGGGACCCACGAGCAGTACTTC.

J is TRBJ2-2 and V is TRBV7-9, with 8 positions matching TRBD1. The germline CDR1 and CDR2 sequences are SEHNR and FQNEAQ (reference sequence). The CDR3 runs to 18 residues. V lost 5 bases and J lost 1; bases outside the gene matches: 12. CDR3 DNA sequence: TGTGCCAGCAGCCCCCGCCCCAGGACAGGGCAGAACACCGGGGAGCTGTTTTTT. Protein sequence: CASSPRPRTGQNTGELFF.

There are a few counts of this clonotype. The rearrangement uses TRBV6-5 and TRBJ2-5, with no clear D. V was clipped by 5 bases and J by 5 bases, with 18 bases between them. Germline CDR1 and CDR2: MNHEY and SVGAGI. This CDR3 is 15 amino acids long. CDR3 sequence (DNA): TGTGCCAGCAGTCCGCGATGGAGTAGGATGGAGACCCAGTACTTC. It is translated as CASSPRWSRMETQYF.

This clonotype has a handful of counts. The chain employs TRBV4-2 and TRBJ2-7, with 11 bases lining up with TRBD2. V was clipped by 2 bases and J by 1 base; unmatched bases: 13. Germline V gene lookup returns CDR1 LGHNA and CDR2 YNFKEQ. The CDR3 has 19 residues. CDR3 amino acids: CASSQHTGTSGKGSYEQYF. In nucleotides, the CDR3 is TGTGCCAGCAGCCAACACACCGGGACTAGCGGAAAGGGATCCTACGAGCAGTACTTC.

This chain links TRBV4-1 with TRBJ2-3, with D perhaps matching TRBD1 (6 bases). The V end was cut by 1 base, the J end by 5 bases, with 10 bases between. This CDR3 comprises 14 residues. Germline CDR1 reads MGHRA; CDR2 reads YSYEKL. CDR3: CASSQVGAVDTQYF. The CDR3 DNA reads TGCGCCAGCAGCCAAGTGGGGGCCGTAGATACGCAGTATTTT.

This chain connects TRBV15 to TRBJ2-1; no firm D call. Between the trimmed V and J ends, which lost 0 bases and 0 bases, there was a span of 12 bases. CDR3 size: 17 residues. Germline V gives CDR1 LNHNV, CDR2 YYDKDF (reference sequence). CDR3 loop: CATSRDRSSLSYNEQFF. The CDR3 DNA sequence: TGTGCCACCAGCAGAGATCGGAGCAGCCTCTCCTACAATGAGCAGTTCTTC.

This clonotype was detected only a few times. The V and J genes are TRBV3-1 and TRBJ1-6; D is ambiguous. Germline loops: CDR1 LGHDT, CDR2 YNNKEL (reference sequence). This CDR3 is 13 amino acids long. The ends were cut back, 1 base at V and 10 bases at J, with 8 bases in the middle. The CDR3 spells CASSQVKGSPLHF. CDR3 DNA sequence: TGTGCCAGCAGCCAAGTCAAAGGATCACCCCTCCACTTT.

This sequence joins TRBV7-3 and TRBJ2-7, with D tentatively TRBD2 (5 bases). The CDR3 covers 14 residues. Trimming shortened V by 2 bases and J by 3 bases, and 11 bases separated the two germline ends. In germline, CDR1 is SGHTA, CDR2 FQGTGA. The CDR3 here is CASSLGHGLYEQYF. CDR3 sequence (DNA): TGTGCCAGCAGCTTAGGTCACGGACTCTACGAGCAGTACTTC. The variable domain in full, completed from reference TRBV7-3 and TRBJ2-7, reads GAGVSQTPSNKVTEKGKYVELRCDPISGHTALYWYRQSLGQGPEFLIYFQGTGAADDSGLPNDRFFAVRPEGSVSTLKIQRTERGDSAVYLCASSLGHGLYEQYFGPGTRLTVT.

The rearrangement links TRBV7-6 to TRBJ2-7; TRBD1 agrees at 9 bases. From germline, CDR1 is SGHVS and CDR2 FNYEAQ. Trimming at V came to 5 bases and at J to 3 bases, leaving 5 bases not matched to a gene. The CDR3 covers 14 residues. CDR3 coding DNA: TGTGCCAGCAGCCACCGGGACAGGGTCTACGAGCAGTACTTC. It yields the protein CASSHRDRVYEQYF.

This clonotype appeared a few times. The chain links TRBV27 to TRBJ2-2; TRBD1 matches 9 bases. The CDR3 has 17 residues. Germline CDR1 MNHEY, CDR2 SMNVEV (reference sequence). Trimming removed 6 bases from V and 1 base from J; junction bases left unmatched: 9. CDR3 region: CASSEIGQGRNTGELFF. The CDR3 region has the DNA TGTGCCAGCAGCGAGATTGGACAGGGGAGGAACACCGGGGAGCTGTTTTTT.

The chain has TRBV18 and TRBJ2-7; 10 nucleotides align to TRBD2. The V segment lost 3 bases and the J segment 5 bases; nucleotides outside the gene matches: 7. The CDR3 totals 15 residues. Germline CDR1 reads KGHSH; CDR2 reads LQKENI. The CDR3 region has the DNA TGTGCCAGCTCACCGCGGGGACTAGCGAGCGACGAGCAGTACTTC. Translating it yields CASSPRGLASDEQYF. Full variable domain (missing parts from reference TRBV18 and TRBJ2-7): NAGVMQNPRHLVRRRGQEARLRCSPMKGHSHVYWYRQLPEEGLKFMVYLQKENIIDESGMPKERFSAEFPKEGPSILRIQQVVRGDSAAYFCASSPRGLASDEQYFGPGTRLTVT.

V usage is TRBV12-3 or TRBV12-4 and J usage is TRBJ2-5; D is unresolved. V dropped 2 bases and J dropped 3 bases, with 10 bases sitting between them. The CDR3 runs 14 residues. The CDR3 sequence is CASSLLYYEETQYF. CDR3 coding DNA: TGTGCCAGCAGTTTATTGTATTATGAAGAGACCCAGTACTTC.

This clonotype was counted between two and nine times. This chain links TRBV29-1 with TRBJ2-3; D possibly matches TRBD1 or TRBD2 (5 bases each). Trimming pared 4 bases from V and 6 bases from J, leaving 23 bases between. CDR3 length: 16 residues. CDR1 SQVTM and CDR2 ANQGSEA come from the germline V gene. The chain's CDR3 is CSVVGVGMQREDTQYF. The CDR3 DNA follows: TGCAGCGTTGTAGGGGTAGGGATGCAGAGGGAGGATACGCAGTATTTT.

There are a few counts of this clonotype. This sequence joins TRBV4-3 and TRBJ2-7; the match to TRBD1 covers 7 bases. From germline, CDR1 is LGHNA and CDR2 YSLEER. The CDR3 is made up of 13 amino acids. V lost 2 bases, J lost 5 bases, and 3 bases stayed unmatched. CDR3 DNA sequence: TGCGCCAGCAGCCAACGACAGGGCGACGAGCAGTACTTC. Protein sequence: CASSQRQGDEQYF.

In this sample, this clonotype turned up a few times. J is TRBJ2-1 and V is TRBV7-9; either TRBD1 or TRBD2 may fit D (5 bases each). This CDR3 comprises 16 residues. V was trimmed by 7 bases and J by 0 bases, leaving 16 bases between them. Germline assignment: CDR1 SEHNR and CDR2 FQNEAQ (reference sequence). The CDR3 nucleotides read TGTGCCAGCACCCCACCGGGACGGAGCTCCTACAATGAGCAGTTCTTC. Amino acid sequence: CASTPPGRSSYNEQFF. Combining the CDR3 with reference TRBV7-9 and TRBJ2-1 gives the whole variable domain DTGVSQNPRHKITKRGQNVTFRCDPISEHNRLYWYRQTLGQGPEFLTYFQNEAQLEKSRLLSDRFSAERPKGSFSTLEIQRTEQGDSAMYLCASTPPGRSSYNEQFFGPGTRLTVL.

This chain uses TRBV30 with TRBJ2-7; D is unresolved. Germline V gene lookup returns CDR1 GTSNPN and CDR2 SVGIG (reference sequence). Trimming took 1 base from V and 0 from J, leaving 7 bases between them. This CDR3 is 13 amino acids long. CDR3 protein: CAWSGTRSYEQYF. The DNA of the CDR3 is TGTGCCTGGAGTGGTACCCGCTCCTACGAGCAGTACTTC.

CDR3: CASSLGTGYEQFF. The CDR3 DNA sequence: TGTGCCAGCAGTTTAGGGACAGGGTATGAGCAGTTCTTC. V gene TRBV27 combines with J gene TRBJ2-1; TRBD1 matches at 9 bases. This CDR3 comprises 13 residues. CDR1 is MNHEY and CDR2 is SMNVEV in the germline V gene (reference sequence). Trimming took 2 bases from V and 8 from J; bases not matched to a gene: 1.

This clonotype occurred a few times. This rearrangement joins TRBV7-6 to TRBJ2-1, with 7 bases aligning to TRBD1. The CDR3 spans 14 residues. The J segment lost 7 bases and the V segment lost 9 bases, leaving 12 bases of the junction unmatched. Looked up from germline, CDR1 is SGHVS and CDR2 is FNYEAQ. For the CDR3, the DNA is TGTGCCAGTGCGGACAGGCGCCAGGGGAATGAGCAGTTCTTC. Translating it yields CASADRRQGNEQFF.

This clonotype was recorded a few times. V usage is TRBV12-3 or TRBV12-4 and J usage is TRBJ1-5, with D uncertain. Trimming took 5 bases from V and 5 from J, leaving 7 bases between them. The CDR3 length is 12 residues. In DNA form, the CDR3 reads TGTGCCAGCAGTCACCCTCATCAGCCCCAGCATTTT. This encodes CASSHPHQPQHF.

This clonotype has more than one count but fewer than ten. The CDR3 protein is CASSYSISFSSYEQYF. For the CDR3, the DNA is TGTGCCAGCAGTTACTCGATTTCGTTCAGCTCCTACGAGCAGTACTTC. The chain combines TRBV6-5 with TRBJ2-7; D gene ambiguous. The germline V gene encodes CDR1 MNHEY and CDR2 SVGAGI. There are 16 residues in the CDR3. V lost 0 bases to trimming and J lost 0 bases, with 12 bases between them.

This clonotype was observed at least ten times. The rearrangement uses TRBV7-9 and TRBJ2-7, with TRBD1 matching 11 bases. V shed 4 bases, J shed 3 bases, and the junction held 2 bases outside the gene matches. The CDR3 consists of 14 residues. Germline-derived CDR1 and CDR2 are SEHNR and FQNEAQ (reference sequence). The CDR3 here is CASSSGQGVYEQYF. The CDR3 DNA sequence: TGTGCCAGCAGCTCGGGACAGGGGGTCTACGAGCAGTACTTC.

This sequence joins TRBV11-2 and TRBJ2-5; 8 nucleotides agree with TRBD1. V dropped 2 bases and J dropped 5; count of bases not matched to a gene: 7. This CDR3 comprises 15 residues. Germline CDR1 is SGHAT and CDR2 is FQNNGV. The CDR3 region is CASSLIRGREETQYF. The DNA for the CDR3 is TGTGCCAGCAGCTTAATCAGGGGGCGTGAGGAGACCCAGTACTTC.

The CDR3 DNA is TGTGCCAGCAGCCCATGGACTAGCGGGCAATCCTCCTCCTACGAGCAGTACTTC. This encodes CASSPWTSGQSSSYEQYF. V is TRBV7-6 and J is TRBJ2-7; TRBD2 agrees at 11 bases. CDR3 length: 18 residues. Germline-derived CDR1 and CDR2 are SGHVS and FNYEAQ. V shed 5 bases, J shed 0 bases, and the junction held 12 bases outside the gene matches. Looking up the rest from reference TRBV7-6 and TRBJ2-7 gives the full variable domain: GAGVSQSPRYKVTKRGQDVALRCDPISGHVSLYWYRQALGQGPEFLTYFNYEAQQDKSGLPNDRFSAERPEGSISTLTIQRTEQRDSAMYRCASSPWTSGQSSSYEQYFGPGTRLTVT.